The clone carrying this T cell receptor beta chain was seen only a few times. This specimen belongs to a study of radiotherapy plus CTLA-4 blockade in lung cancer. Method: immunoSEQ multiplex PCR; TCRdb's copy keeps in-frame clones and lacks some. The sample comprises about 39,000 clones, about four fifths of which are singletons, and 20% to 30% rests with the top ten. Germline CDR1 is SGHRS and CDR2 is YFSETQ. The J segment lost 4 bases and the V segment lost 5 bases, leaving 4 bases of the junction unmatched. The CDR3 totals 14 residues. This chain joins TRBV5-1 and TRBJ2-2, with TRBD1 matching over 8 bases. The receptor's source is a human donor with non-small cell lung cancer that progressed on radiotherapy plus ipilimumab. The sequencing here drew on peripheral blood, taken from a patient treated with radiotherapy plus ipilimumab. This CDR3 is CASRGQEGTGELFF. CDR3 coding DNA: TGCGCCAGCAGGGGACAGGAGGGCACCGGGGAGCTGTTTTTT.